One and the same sample provided the 24 T cell receptor beta chains below, sequenced in a study of T cell changes during pregnancy in multiple sclerosis. Libraries were prepared by immunoSEQ multiplex PCR; TCRdb keeps only in-frame clonotypes and omits some of them. Altogether more than 100,000 clones are present, about 90% being singletons, with the ten largest covering roughly 0.93%. Source: peripheral blood, taken after pregnancy. Receptors originate from a female donor with multiple sclerosis, enrolled in a pregnancy study.

The chain links TRBV19 to TRBJ2-6; 10 bases match TRBD1. The V gene's germline CDR1 is LNHDA and CDR2 SQIVND (reference sequence). The junction had 13 bases not matched to a gene; V was cut back by 7 bases and J by 7 bases. The CDR3 is made up of 17 amino acids. CDR3 DNA sequence: TGTGCCAGTACTCCAAGACAGGGGGCGACAGGCGCCAACGTCCTGACTTTC. Amino acid sequence: CASTPRQGATGANVLTF.

The chain has TRBV19 and TRBJ2-1; 10 nucleotides agree with TRBD1. V lost 8 bases and J lost 10; bases outside the gene matches: 26. This CDR3 has 19 residues. CDR1 and CDR2 from the germline V gene are LNHDA and SQIVND (reference sequence). The CDR3 bases are TGTGCCAGTTCCAGGGCGGGACAGGGGAACAGCGGAGGGGGCCGGGAGCAGTTCTTC. It is translated as CASSRAGQGNSGGGREQFF.

Ten or more counts support this clone. V is TRBV7-6 and J is TRBJ2-1; D may be TRBD1 (5 bases). The ends were cut back, 6 bases at V and 6 bases at J, with 6 bases in the middle. The CDR3 is made up of 11 amino acids. CDR1 SGHVS and CDR2 FNYEAQ come from the germline V gene. The CDR3, as DNA: TGTGCCAGCAGTCAGGGCAATGAGCAGTTCTTC. It yields the protein CASSQGNEQFF.

This sequence joins TRBV18 and TRBJ1-5; the match to TRBD1 covers 7 bases. Trimming took 2 bases from V and 0 from J; bases not matched to a gene: 7. The CDR3 sequence is 17 residues long. Germline V gene lookup returns CDR1 KGHSH and CDR2 LQKENI. CDR3 residues: CASSPTGTAYSNQPQHF. In DNA form, the CDR3 reads TGTGCCAGCTCACCAACCGGGACAGCTTATAGCAATCAGCCCCAGCATTTT.

The V call is TRBV18, the J call TRBJ2-7, with a weak D call TRBD1 (6 bases). V shed 5 bases and J shed 3 bases, with 23 bases lying between them. Germline assignment: CDR1 KGHSH and CDR2 LQKENI. CDR3 length equals 17 residues. This CDR3 is CASSSPYGGPTNYEQYF. The CDR3 coding sequence is TGTGCCAGCTCATCCCCCTATGGGGGCCCCACAAACTACGAGCAGTACTTC.

The genes are TRBV7-2 and TRBJ2-7, with D possibly matching TRBD1 (6 bases). Trimming left V 1 base short and J 9 bases short, with 16 bases between. This CDR3 has 14 residues. Germline values: CDR1 SGHTA, CDR2 FQGNSA. The CDR3 bases are TGTGCCAGCAGCTTAGGTACTAGGGGGAGAGTGCAGTACTTC. Its translation: CASSLGTRGRVQYF.

The chain employs TRBV7-6 and TRBJ1-1; TRBD1 is a possible D gene (5 bases). This CDR3 is 20 amino acids long. V lost 1 base, J lost 3 bases, and 27 bases lay in between. Germline V lookup: CDR1 SGHVS, CDR2 FNYEAQ. The CDR3 sequence is CASSLGEGGVGRPRDTEAFF. The CDR3 DNA is TGTGCCAGCAGCTTAGGGGAAGGTGGTGTGGGGCGCCCCCGGGACACTGAAGCTTTCTTT.

This rearrangement joins TRBV30 to TRBJ2-3; 7 nucleotides agree with TRBD1. The CDR3 has 12 amino acids. J lost 10 bases, V lost 2 bases, and 6 bases had no gene match. Germline lookup yields CDR1 GTSNPN and CDR2 SVGIG (reference sequence). CDR3 nucleotide sequence: TGTGCCTGGAGTTCGGGACAGACGGCGCAGTATTTT. Residues: CAWSSGQTAQYF. The full variable domain, with the rest looked up from reference TRBV30 and TRBJ2-3, is SQTIHQWPATLVQPVGSPLSLECTVEGTSNPNLYWYRQAAGRGLQLLFYSVGIGQISSEVPQNLSASRPQDRQFILSSKKLLLSDSGFYLCAWSSGQTAQYFGPGTRLTVL.

This sequence joins TRBV28 and TRBJ1-5, with D perhaps matching TRBD1 (6 bases). The germline V gene has CDR1 MDHEN and CDR2 SYDVKM. This CDR3 has 15 amino acids. Deletions cut 3 bases from V and 4 bases from J, with 13 bases between. CDR3 coding DNA: TGTGCCAGCAGTTTGGGGGGGCGTCGAAATCAGCCCCAGCATTTT. Translating gives CASSLGGRRNQPQHF.

This clone turned up a few times. The V gene is TRBV5-4, the J gene TRBJ2-7; TRBD2 matches at 7 bases. Per germline, CDR1 SGHNT and CDR2 YYREEE (reference sequence). V lost 4 bases, J lost 7 bases, and 20 bases stayed unmatched. The CDR3 consists of 17 residues. The CDR3 here is CASSPNEISGTWGEQYF. The CDR3 DNA reads TGTGCCAGCAGCCCGAATGAAATAAGCGGGACTTGGGGAGAGCAGTACTTC.

The V gene is TRBV5-4, the J gene TRBJ2-5; D is uncertain. CDR1 SGHNT and CDR2 YYREEE come from the germline V gene (reference sequence). The CDR3 spans 14 residues. The V and J ends lost 1 base and 4 bases respectively, with 11 bases between them. CDR3 loop: CASSLMRLPETQYF. The CDR3 DNA reads as TGTGCCAGCAGCTTGATGAGGCTCCCAGAGACCCAGTACTTC.

The V and J genes are TRBV2 and TRBJ2-7, with D perhaps TRBD1 (5 bases). The CDR3 sequence is 14 residues long. With 0 bases removed from V and 5 bases from J, the gap between germline ends came to 11 bases. Germline CDR1 SNHLY, CDR2 FYNNEI. The CDR3 is CASSEARQRNEQYF. Here the CDR3 DNA reads TGTGCCAGCAGTGAAGCCCGACAGCGAAACGAGCAGTACTTC.

This clone was seen once. This rearrangement joins TRBV4-2 to TRBJ2-7, with 9 bases aligning to TRBD2. The CDR3 is 17 residues long. The trim removed 4 bases at V and 3 bases at J, leaving 13 bases unmatched. Germline V gene lookup returns CDR1 LGHNA and CDR2 YNFKEQ. The DNA of the CDR3 is TGTGCCAGCAGCCTCCCTTCTGGGCTAGCGGGAATCTACGAGCAGTACTTC. Its translation is CASSLPSGLAGIYEQYF.

This clone was detected once. This chain links TRBV6-5 with TRBJ1-6; 8 bases map to TRBD1. The trim removed 5 bases at V and 7 bases at J, leaving 4 bases unmatched. Germline loops: CDR1 MNHEY, CDR2 SVGAGI. This CDR3 has 14 residues. The CDR3: CASSPDRGNSPLHF. CDR3 sequence (DNA): TGTGCCAGCAGTCCTGACAGGGGCAATTCACCCCTCCACTTT.

V usage is TRBV5-1 and J usage is TRBJ2-5; 13 bases map to TRBD2. The CDR3 runs to 16 residues. Germline V gives CDR1 SGHRS, CDR2 YFSETQ. Unmatched junction bases numbered 4, after V lost 0 bases and J lost 5 bases. DNA of the CDR3: TGCGCCAGCAGCTTGGAACTAGCGGGGGGGTCCGAGACCCAGTACTTC. Amino acid sequence: CASSLELAGGSETQYF.

The CDR3 loop reads CASSSLGDSPRTNEKLFF. The DNA for the CDR3 is TGCGCCAGCAGCTCACTCGGGGACAGCCCAAGGACTAATGAAAAACTGTTTTTT. The chain links TRBV5-1 to TRBJ1-4, with 7 bases matching TRBD1. Germline lookup yields CDR1 SGHRS and CDR2 YFSETQ. J lost 2 bases, V lost 3 bases, and 13 bases had no gene match. The CDR3 consists of 18 residues.

This clone has more than one count but fewer than ten. The chain carries TRBV6-4 and TRBJ1-1, with D perhaps TRBD1 (5 bases). V lost 4 bases and J 2 bases, leaving 11 bases between the germline ends. The CDR3 has 14 amino acids. The germline V gene encodes CDR1 MRHNA and CDR2 SNTAGT. DNA for the CDR3: TGTGCCAGCAGTGTGACAGCTTTAAACACTGAAGCTTTCTTT. Its protein product is CASSVTALNTEAFF.

The chain has TRBV20-1 and TRBJ1-4; D is possibly TRBD1 (5 bases). The CDR3 has 11 amino acids. V gave up 7 bases and J gave up 8 bases, with 11 bases separating them. CDR1 is DFQATT and CDR2 is SNEGSKA in the germline V gene (reference sequence). The CDR3 loop reads CSGKQEEKLFF. DNA of the CDR3: TGCAGTGGGAAACAGGAGGAAAAACTGTTTTTT.

The V and J genes are TRBV7-2 and TRBJ2-3, with 12 bases identical to TRBD2. This CDR3 is built from 17 residues. CDR1 and CDR2 from the germline V gene are SGHTA and FQGNSA. Trimming at V came to 1 base and at J to 2 bases, leaving 4 bases not matched to a gene. DNA of the CDR3: TGTGCCAGCAGCTTAGTTGGACTAGCGGGGATCACAGATACGCAGTATTTT. This gives the protein CASSLVGLAGITDTQYF.

This clone was recorded once. The chain is built from TRBV4-3 and TRBJ2-5; D possibly corresponds to TRBD1 (6 bases). This CDR3 has 15 residues. V was cut by 0 bases and J by 2 bases, with 10 bases left in between. Germline CDR1 and CDR2: LGHNA and YSLEER. This chain's CDR3 is CASSQEGRGQETQYF. The CDR3 DNA sequence: TGCGCCAGCAGCCAAGAAGGCAGGGGACAAGAGACCCAGTACTTC.

This chain links TRBV9 with TRBJ2-1, with D perhaps matching TRBD2 (6 bases). Germline values: CDR1 SGDLS, CDR2 YYNGEE. This CDR3 spans 16 amino acids. Trimming shortened V by 2 bases and J by 7 bases, and 19 bases separated the two germline ends. CDR3 in DNA: TGTGCCAGCAGCGTCAGCGGGTTTGGAATCGGTAATGAGCAGTTCTTC. Its translation is CASSVSGFGIGNEQFF.

This sequence joins TRBV5-1 and TRBJ1-4, with D perhaps matching TRBD1 (5 bases). CDR3 length: 19 amino acids. Germline assignment: CDR1 SGHRS and CDR2 YFSETQ. The V end lost 0 bases, the J end lost 0 bases, and 18 bases lay between the germline ends. This CDR3 reads CASSLDAGDSGATNEKLFF. CDR3 coding DNA: TGCGCCAGCAGCTTGGACGCGGGGGATTCTGGGGCAACTAATGAAAAACTGTTTTTT.

This chain uses TRBV5-1 with TRBJ1-2; 7 bases match TRBD1. V gave up 2 bases and J gave up 3 bases; unmatched junction bases: 1. The CDR3 sequence is 13 residues long. The V gene's germline CDR1 is SGHRS and CDR2 YFSETQ. CDR3 region: CASSLQGYYGYTF. The DNA for the CDR3 is TGCGCCAGCAGCTTACAGGGGTACTATGGCTACACCTTC.

The V and J genes are TRBV7-6 and TRBJ2-1, with D perhaps TRBD1 (5 bases). Per germline, CDR1 SGHVS and CDR2 FNYEAQ. V was cut by 5 bases and J by 8 bases, with 10 bases left in between. This CDR3 contains 12 residues. This CDR3 reads CASSRWGDEQFF. The DNA for the CDR3 is TGTGCCAGCAGCCGCTGGGGCGATGAGCAGTTCTTC.